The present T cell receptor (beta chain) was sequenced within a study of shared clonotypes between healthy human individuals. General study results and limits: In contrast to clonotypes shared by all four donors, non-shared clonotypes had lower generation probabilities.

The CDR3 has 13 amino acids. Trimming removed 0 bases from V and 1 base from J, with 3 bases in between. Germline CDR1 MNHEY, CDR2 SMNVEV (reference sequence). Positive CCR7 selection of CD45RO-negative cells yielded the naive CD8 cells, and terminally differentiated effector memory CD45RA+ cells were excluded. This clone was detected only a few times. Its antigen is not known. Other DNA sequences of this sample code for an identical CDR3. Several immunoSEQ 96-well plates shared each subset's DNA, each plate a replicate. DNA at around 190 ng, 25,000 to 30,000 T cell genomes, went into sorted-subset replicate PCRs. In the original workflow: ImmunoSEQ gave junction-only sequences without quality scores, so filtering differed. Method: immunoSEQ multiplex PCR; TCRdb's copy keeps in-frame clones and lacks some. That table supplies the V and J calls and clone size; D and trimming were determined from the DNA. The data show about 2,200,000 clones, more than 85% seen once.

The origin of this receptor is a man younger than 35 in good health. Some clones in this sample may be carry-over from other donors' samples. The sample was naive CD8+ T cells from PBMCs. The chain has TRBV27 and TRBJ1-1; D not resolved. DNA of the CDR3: TGTGCCAGCAGTTTATCCTGGAACACTGAAGCTTTCTTT. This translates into CASSLSWNTEAFF.